This T cell receptor (beta chain) was recorded in a study of OX40 agonist ivuxolimab in advanced cancers. Profiled with immunoSEQ multiplex PCR; TCRdb holds only in-frame clones, not every one. The repertoire holds tens of thousands of clones, with roughly 84% as singletons. Germline V gene data show CDR1 as LGHNA and CDR2 as YSLEER. CDR3 size: 14 residues. V was clipped by 1 base and J by 10 bases, with 13 bases between them. The rearrangement links TRBV4-3 to TRBJ1-4; the D gene is possibly TRBD1 (6 bases). This TCR derives from an adult with an advanced solid tumor such as melanoma, head and neck, liver or kidney cancer. This sample comprised CD4+ or CD8+ T cells sorted from blood, obtained in a trial of the OX40 agonist ivuxolimab. The CDR3 DNA follows: TGCGCCAGCAGCCAAGGACAGGTCCTAGGAAAACTGTTTTTT. Protein: CASSQGQVLGKLFF.